These 31 T cell receptor beta chains originate from one sample sequenced in a study of blood T cell repertoires in COVID-19. Here immunoSEQ multiplex PCR was the method, and the copy in TCRdb shows in-frame clones only, minus some. The repertoire holds approximately 92,000 clones, with more than 70% as singletons. Sequenced: peripheral blood. The source is a woman between 55 and 75 years old in a cohort sampled during active or convalescent COVID-19.

CDR3 in DNA: TGTGCCAGCAGCCATATAGGGGGCCAAGTGGAAAAACTGTTTTTT. Translated: CASSHIGGQVEKLFF. J is TRBJ1-4 and V is TRBV3-1 (or the pseudogene TRBV3-2); TRBD1 aligns across 7 bases. The germline gives CDR1 LGHDT, CDR2 YNNKEL (reference sequence). V trimming: 3 bases; J trimming: 8 bases; junction bases outside the gene matches: 9. The CDR3 length is 15 residues.

This chain connects TRBV5-6 to TRBJ1-4, with D hard to call. With 4 bases removed from V and 0 bases from J, the gap between germline ends came to 7 bases. Germline V gene data show CDR1 as SGHDT and CDR2 as YYEEEE. The CDR3 covers 14 residues. CDR3 region: CASSHFATNEKLFF. The CDR3 nucleotides read TGTGCCAGCAGCCATTTTGCAACTAATGAAAAACTGTTTTTT.

The chain carries TRBV12-3 or TRBV12-4 and TRBJ1-2; 10 bases are a match to TRBD1. V lost 6 bases, J lost 7 bases, and 5 bases stayed unmatched. The CDR3 runs to 13 residues. The CDR3 DNA reads TGTGCCAGCAGCCCGGGACAGGGGTTTGGCTACACCTTC. Translation: CASSPGQGFGYTF.

The chain recombines TRBV6-5 with TRBJ1-2; D is unclear. The V and J ends lost 6 bases and 2 bases respectively, with 16 bases between them. The CDR3 totals 15 residues. The germline V gene encodes CDR1 MNHEY and CDR2 SVGAGI. The CDR3 protein is CASSRATSRNYGYTF. The CDR3 DNA reads as TGTGCCAGCAGCCGTGCGACAAGCAGAAACTATGGCTACACCTTC.

The rearrangement links TRBV5-1 to TRBJ2-7, with 9 positions matching TRBD1. With V trimmed by 0 bases and J by 5 bases, 15 bases remained unmatched. The CDR3 totals 18 residues. Germline CDR1 is SGHRS and CDR2 is YFSETQ. CDR3: CASSLAIRTGEGTHEQYF. The CDR3 DNA is TGCGCCAGCAGCTTGGCCATTAGGACAGGGGAGGGAACCCACGAGCAGTACTTC.

The V call is TRBV7-2, the J call TRBJ2-1, with TRBD2 matching over 9 bases. Germline V gene data show CDR1 as SGHTA and CDR2 as FQGNSA. The V segment lost 5 bases and the J segment 8 bases; nucleotides outside the gene matches: 7. The CDR3 runs 14 residues. CDR3 in amino acids: CASSPGVAGDEQFF. CDR3 nucleotide sequence: TGTGCCAGCAGCCCGGGGGTAGCGGGAGATGAGCAGTTCTTC. The complete variable domain, with remaining parts taken from reference TRBV7-2 and TRBJ2-1, reads GAGVSQSPSNKVTEKGKDVELRCDPISGHTALYWYRQSLGQGLEFLIYFQGNSAPDKSGLPSDRFSAERTGGSVSTLTIQRTQQEDSAVYLCASSPGVAGDEQFFGPGTRLTVL.

The chain employs TRBV24-1 and TRBJ2-5; 14 bases fit TRBD2. This CDR3 is built from 16 residues. Per the germline V gene, CDR1 is KGHDR and CDR2 is SFDVKD. With V trimmed by 3 bases and J by 4 bases, 3 bases remained unmatched. The CDR3 loop is CATSDPGTSGRETQYF. The CDR3 DNA reads as TGTGCCACCAGTGATCCCGGGACTAGCGGGAGAGAGACCCAGTACTTC.

The chain uses TRBV10-3 and TRBJ2-7, with D uncertain. There are 12 residues in the CDR3. Trimming stripped 5 bases from V and 5 bases from J, with 10 bases between. Germline assignment: CDR1 ENHRY and CDR2 SYGVKD. CDR3 protein: CAISTGQDEQYF. CDR3 nucleotides: TGTGCCATCAGTACGGGTCAAGACGAGCAGTACTTC.

The gene calls are TRBV12-3 or TRBV12-4 and TRBJ2-2, with a weak D call TRBD2 (5 bases). Trimming removed 2 bases from V and 6 bases from J, with 7 bases in between. This CDR3 is 13 amino acids long. In DNA, the CDR3 is TGTGCCAGCAGTTTACTAGCTGCCGGGGAGCTGTTTTTT. Translated, it gives CASSLLAAGELFF.

A single count supports this clone. The rearrangement uses TRBV6-1 and TRBJ1-4, with a weak D call TRBD1 (6 bases). CDR1 is MNHNS and CDR2 is SASEGT in the germline V gene. The CDR3 contains 13 residues. Trimming took 3 bases from V and 10 from J, leaving 12 bases between them. The CDR3 is CASSERQDGKLFF. CDR3 nucleotides: TGTGCCAGCAGTGAGAGACAGGACGGAAAACTGTTTTTT.

The chain employs TRBV30 and TRBJ1-2; perhaps TRBD1 as D (5 bases). The V end lost 0 bases, the J end lost 4 bases, and 9 bases lay between the germline ends. The CDR3 is 13 amino acids. In germline, CDR1 is GTSNPN, CDR2 SVGIG (reference sequence). The CDR3 DNA is TGTGCCTGGAGTGTACAGGCCCCCTATGGCTACACCTTC. Protein: CAWSVQAPYGYTF.

The chain has TRBV7-2 and TRBJ2-1, with a possible D match to TRBD1 (6 bases). The V end lost 10 bases, the J end lost 9 bases, and 19 bases lay between the germline ends. Germline values: CDR1 SGHTA, CDR2 FQGNSA. This CDR3 region has 13 residues. The CDR3, as DNA: TGTGCCACTACGACAGGTTGGATGATTGAGCAGTTCTTC. This translates into CATTTGWMIEQFF.

The chain couples TRBV3-1 (or the pseudogene TRBV3-2) to TRBJ2-2, with 7 bases fitting TRBD2. Germline CDR1 is LGHDT and CDR2 is YNNKEL (reference sequence). V lost 1 base and J lost 3; bases outside the gene matches: 5. This CDR3 has 16 amino acids. CDR3 sequence: CASSQGGGRHTGELFF. CDR3 DNA sequence: TGTGCCAGCAGCCAAGGCGGCGGGAGACACACCGGGGAGCTGTTTTTT.

The V gene is TRBV19, the J gene TRBJ1-5, with D maybe TRBD1 (6 bases). The germline V and J ends were trimmed by 6 bases and 5 bases, with 11 bases remaining between them. This CDR3 comprises 13 residues. Germline CDR1 and CDR2: LNHDA and SQIVND (reference sequence). CDR3 in DNA: TGTGCCAGTAGAAGGGCAGGGGATCAGCCCCAGCATTTT. Protein sequence: CASRRAGDQPQHF.

The CDR3 is CASSPPIQNTEAFF. DNA of the CDR3: TGTGCCAGCAGCCCTCCTATCCAGAACACTGAAGCTTTCTTT. The chain has TRBV9 and TRBJ1-1; D gene uncertain. The CDR3 has 14 residues. CDR1 SGDLS and CDR2 YYNGEE come from the germline V gene. Trimming cost V 4 bases and J 1 base, with 11 bases left between them.

This chain uses TRBV19 with TRBJ1-5; D not resolved. The germline V gene encodes CDR1 LNHDA and CDR2 SQIVND (reference sequence). The CDR3 length is 13 residues. V was clipped by 0 bases and J by 9 bases, with 9 bases between them. In DNA, the CDR3 is TGTGCCAGTAGTATAGAGGTGAGGTGGCCCCAGCATTTT. Translating it yields CASSIEVRWPQHF.

CDR3 residues: CASSSDRGGNTIYF. For the CDR3, the DNA is TGTGCCAGCAGTTCCGACCGGGGTGGAAACACCATATATTTT. The chain has TRBV27 and TRBJ1-3; D gene uncertain. Trimming left V 4 bases short and J 3 bases short, with 10 bases between. Germline V gives CDR1 MNHEY, CDR2 SMNVEV (reference sequence). The CDR3 covers 14 residues.

The V call is TRBV4-1, the J call TRBJ1-2, with 7 bases that match TRBD1. The V segment lost 1 base and the J segment 2 bases; nucleotides outside the gene matches: 4. There are 15 residues in the CDR3. The V gene's germline CDR1 is MGHRA and CDR2 YSYEKL. The CDR3 nucleotides are TGCGCCAGCAGCCAAGCGACAGGGTTGAACTATGGCTACACCTTC. Protein: CASSQATGLNYGYTF.

This rearrangement joins TRBV21-1 to TRBJ1-3. TRBV21-1 counts as a pseudogene. This CDR3 spans 18 amino acids. CDR3 region: CASSPISGELHPRNTIYF. DNA for the CDR3: TGTGCCAGCAGCCCCATTTCCGGGGAACTACACCCTCGAAACACCATATATTTT.

This chain uses TRBV3-1 (or the pseudogene TRBV3-2) with TRBJ1-6; tentative D call: TRBD1 (6 bases). CDR3 length: 14 amino acids. From germline, CDR1 is LGHDT and CDR2 YNNKEL (reference sequence). V was shortened by 0 bases and J by 9 bases, with 9 bases between the two germline ends. The CDR3 spells CASSQDLGGSPLHF. The CDR3 nucleotides are TGTGCCAGCAGCCAAGATTTAGGGGGTTCACCCCTCCACTTT.

This clone was counted ten times or more. The V and J genes are TRBV19 and TRBJ2-7; tentative D call: TRBD1 (5 bases). The CDR3 runs 11 residues. V was cut by 10 bases and J by 4 bases, with 11 bases left in between. Germline V CDR1 and CDR2: LNHDA, SQIVND (reference sequence). In DNA form, the CDR3 reads TGTGCCACCAAGAAGGGGTACGAGCAGTACTTC. It codes for CATKKGYEQYF.

This clone was counted only a few times. This sequence joins TRBV7-9 and TRBJ2-1; 7 nucleotides match TRBD2. The CDR3 is made up of 14 amino acids. The V gene's germline CDR1 is SEHNR and CDR2 FQNEAQ (reference sequence). The V segment lost 3 bases and the J segment 3 bases; nucleotides outside the gene matches: 2. CDR3 in amino acids: CASSFSSGYNEQFF. In DNA, the CDR3 is TGTGCCAGCAGCTTCTCTAGCGGCTACAATGAGCAGTTCTTC.

The chain joins TRBV7-9 to TRBJ2-1; 9 positions agree with TRBD2. Germline V gene lookup returns CDR1 SEHNR and CDR2 FQNEAQ (reference sequence). V was clipped by 7 bases and J by 5 bases; unmatched bases: 15. CDR3 length: 17 amino acids. Here the CDR3 DNA reads TGTGCCAGCACCCAAGGGGCTAGCGGGAAGATTAACAATGAGCAGTTCTTC. It specifies CASTQGASGKINNEQFF.

This clone was counted a single time. This chain connects TRBV5-5 to TRBJ2-7; 9 bases line up with TRBD1. This CDR3 region has 15 residues. V dropped 3 bases and J dropped 2; count of bases not matched to a gene: 6. Germline values: CDR1 SGHKS, CDR2 YYEKEE (reference sequence). The CDR3 loop is CASSSGTGPAYEQYF. The CDR3 DNA sequence: TGTGCCAGCAGCTCCGGGACAGGGCCCGCCTACGAGCAGTACTTC.

Comments on this clone: Compared with germline, one end of the junction differs, possibly owing to a read error. CDR3 DNA: TGTGCCAGCAGTGATGGCCCCTTC. Protein product: CASSDGPF. The chain links TRBV2 to TRBJ2-7; D is ambiguous. There are 8 residues in the CDR3. Germline V gene sequence: CDR1 SNHLY, CDR2 FYNNEI.

The chain carries TRBV2 and TRBJ1-1; a possible D gene is TRBD1 (6 bases). The CDR3 is made up of 13 amino acids. Germline V gene sequence: CDR1 SNHLY, CDR2 FYNNEI. Deletions cut 3 bases from V and 1 base from J, with 6 bases between. CDR3 region: CASSDRGNTEAFF. The CDR3 DNA reads TGTGCCAGCAGTGACAGGGGGAACACTGAAGCTTTCTTT.

The rearrangement uses TRBV7-2 and TRBJ2-1; the match to TRBD2 covers 8 bases. The length of the CDR3 is 15 residues. Germline CDR1 and CDR2: SGHTA and FQGNSA. V lost 7 bases, J lost 11 bases, and 16 bases stayed unmatched. For the CDR3, the DNA is TGTGCCAGCAATATTCGTACTGGAGGTAGCGGGAAGCAGTTCTTC. Translating it yields CASNIRTGGSGKQFF.

Only one count was recorded for this clone. The V and J genes are TRBV29-1 and TRBJ2-7; maybe TRBD1 (6 bases). The CDR3 loop spans 12 amino acids. V lost 5 bases, J lost 5 bases, and 13 bases lay in between. Per germline, CDR1 SQVTM and CDR2 ANQGSEA. The CDR3 nucleotides read TGCAGCGTTATGGACAGTCCGGACGAGCAGTACTTC. As protein: CSVMDSPDEQYF.

Remarks on this clone: The sample contains more than one DNA sequence encoding this CDR3. This sequence joins TRBV5-6 and TRBJ2-7; no clear D gene. The V and J ends lost 0 bases and 3 bases respectively, with 10 bases between them. CDR1 and CDR2 from the germline V gene are SGHDT and YYEEEE. The CDR3 totals 14 residues. CDR3 loop: CASSLGGRVYEQYF. The CDR3 region has the DNA TGTGCCAGCAGCTTGGGAGGTCGGGTCTACGAGCAGTACTTC. Filled out from reference TRBV5-6 and TRBJ2-7, the complete variable domain reads DAGVTQSPTHLIKTRGQQVTLRCSPKSGHDTVSWYQQALGQGPQFIFQYYEEEERQRGNFPDRFSGHQFPNYSSELNVNALLLGDSALYLCASSLGGRVYEQYFGPGTRLTVT.

This rearrangement joins TRBV7-9 to TRBJ2-2, with D tentatively TRBD1 (6 bases). Germline CDR1 SEHNR, CDR2 FQNEAQ (reference sequence). Trimming cost V 3 bases and J 7 bases, with 15 bases left between them. The CDR3 length is 15 residues. The CDR3, as DNA: TGTGCCAGCAGCTTCCTAGGTCGGGACAACGGGGAGCTGTTTTTT. Translation: CASSFLGRDNGELFF. The full variable domain, rest sourced from reference TRBV7-9 and TRBJ2-2, is DTGVSQNPRHKITKRGQNVTFRCDPISEHNRLYWYRQTLGQGPEFLTYFQNEAQLEKSRLLSDRFSAERPKGSFSTLEIQRTEQGDSAMYLCASSFLGRDNGELFFGEGSRLTVL.

This rearrangement joins TRBV18 to TRBJ2-5; TRBD2 is a possible D gene (5 bases). CDR3 length equals 14 residues. V was pared by 3 bases and J by 2 bases, with 10 bases between. Germline loops: CDR1 KGHSH, CDR2 LQKENI. CDR3 DNA: TGTGCCAGCTCACCTGGACTGTCTCAAGAGACCCAGTACTTC. This translates into CASSPGLSQETQYF.